This TCR beta chain was recovered during a study of T cell responses to AZD1222 COVID-19 vaccine. Note on this clone: The antigen is not known.

V gave up 5 bases and J gave up 7 bases, with 18 bases separating them. Germline CDR1 is KGHSH and CDR2 is LQKENI. The CDR3 has 15 residues. Sequencing was performed with immunoSEQ multiplex PCR; in TCRdb, only in-frame clones are kept and a portion is missing. The sample lists tens of thousands of clones, roughly 89% seen once, with approximately 2.1% in the top ten. General observations from the study: Among the donors, most were white British and more were female, and clonal diversity was possibly underestimated. Across spike, vaccine-associated CD4 TCRs were found, dominant at 160-218 and 743-854.

The source material was peripheral blood, sampled on day 0 of AZD1222 vaccination. The sequence was collected from an adult in good health. V and J are TRBV18 and TRBJ2-1; D is possibly TRBD2 (5 bases). CDR3 residues: CASSFRDQGTNEQFF. The DNA of the CDR3 is TGTGCCAGCTCATTTCGGGATCAAGGCACAAATGAGCAGTTCTTC.